One sample yielded the 32 T cell receptor beta chains listed below, sequenced in a study of shared clonotypes between healthy human individuals. Repertoires were generated with immunoSEQ multiplex PCR, while TCRdb's copy carries only in-frame clones and drops some. The repertoire has around 530,000 clones, around 76% of them found once; the top ten carry around 12%. The sample taken for sequencing was PBMCs. The receptor set was obtained from a woman in her thirties or forties in good health. Some clones in this sample may be carry-over from other donors' samples.

This chain links TRBV2 with TRBJ1-3; no reliable D call. The CDR3 is made up of 16 amino acids. V gave up 3 bases and J gave up 4 bases, with 16 bases separating them. CDR1 is SNHLY, CDR2 FYNNEI, per germline. CDR3 DNA sequence: TGTGCCAGCAGTGAGGATGGGGAACCGGGGGGAAACACCATATATTTT. It translates to CASSEDGEPGGNTIYF.

V gene TRBV12-1 combines with J gene TRBJ2-1; the D segment call TRBD2 is taken from the table without a DNA check. TRBV12-1 is tagged as a pseudogene. This CDR3 has 15 residues. CDR3 loop: CASSLGLAGHNEQFF. CDR3 nucleotides: TGTGCCAGCAGCCTGGGACTAGCGGGCCACAATGAGCAGTTCTTC.

The rearrangement links TRBV6-1 to TRBJ2-7, with D tentatively TRBD1 or TRBD2 (5 bases each). This CDR3 is built from 14 residues. Trimming removed 4 bases from V and 2 bases from J, with 12 bases in between. The germline V gene encodes CDR1 MNHNS and CDR2 SASEGT. In DNA form, the CDR3 reads TGTGCCAGCAGTGGGGGGTCAGGGACCTACGAGCAGTACTTC. Amino acid sequence: CASSGGSGTYEQYF.

V usage is TRBV9 and J usage is TRBJ2-3, with a possible D match to TRBD2 (5 bases). This CDR3 contains 14 residues. Germline assignment: CDR1 SGDLS and CDR2 YYNGEE. V was cut by 0 bases and J by 6 bases, with 11 bases left in between. For the CDR3, the DNA is TGTGCCAGCAGCGTAGGGACCCAGCGGGATACGCAGTATTTT. This gives the protein CASSVGTQRDTQYF.

This clone has a handful of counts. This chain links TRBV19 with TRBJ2-5; 9 nucleotides agree with TRBD1. Germline V gives CDR1 LNHDA, CDR2 SQIVND (reference sequence). The length of the CDR3 is 16 residues. V gave up 1 base and J gave up 2 bases; unmatched junction bases: 5. CDR3 nucleotide sequence: TGTGCCAGTAGTATAGTGGTGACAGGGGGGCAAGAGACCCAGTACTTC. Residues: CASSIVVTGGQETQYF.

This sequence joins TRBV27 and TRBJ1-5; 7 bases are shared with TRBD1. CDR1 is MNHEY, CDR2 SMNVEV, per germline (reference sequence). CDR3 length equals 16 residues. Losses at the gene ends were 5 bases for V and 6 bases for J; bases not matched to a gene: 13. CDR3 residues: CASSPRDSTYGQPQHF. As DNA, the CDR3 is TGTGCCAGCAGTCCACGGGACAGTACATACGGTCAGCCCCAGCATTTT.

The chain carries TRBV7-2 and TRBJ2-1, with 8 bases lining up with TRBD2. CDR3 length: 13 residues. The germline V gene has CDR1 SGHTA and CDR2 FQGNSA. The junction had 12 bases not matched to a gene; V was cut back by 5 bases and J by 15 bases. In DNA, the CDR3 is TGTGCCAGCAGCCCGAACCTGGCGGGAGGTCTGTTCTTC. Translation gives CASSPNLAGGLFF.

This clone was found a few times. The genes are TRBV18 and TRBJ2-7; 7 nucleotides line up with TRBD2. The germline CDR1 and CDR2 sequences are KGHSH and LQKENI. The CDR3 extends over 13 amino acids. V lost 5 bases to trimming and J lost 5 bases; unmatched junction nucleotides: 6. As DNA, the CDR3 is TGTGCCAGCTCAGGGACTATGGCCGACGAGCAGTACTTC. It codes for CASSGTMADEQYF.

This clone came up many times. V is TRBV28 and J is TRBJ2-5; D gene unclear. Trimming took off 7 bases at V and 1 base at J, with 13 bases between the two ends. The CDR3 covers 14 residues. CDR1 and CDR2 (germline): MDHEN, SYDVKM. The CDR3 sequence: CASTTPRVQETQYF. The CDR3 nucleotides are TGTGCCAGCACCACCCCCCGAGTCCAAGAGACCCAGTACTTC.

The chain joins TRBV6-1 to TRBJ2-6, with 7 bases that match TRBD1. V lost 6 bases, J lost 1 base, and 3 bases stayed unmatched. The CDR3 extends over 15 amino acids. Germline V gene data show CDR1 as MNHNS and CDR2 as SASEGT. CDR3 nucleotide sequence: TGTGCCAGCAGCGCGGACAGGTCTGGGGCCAACGTCCTGACTTTC. It encodes CASSADRSGANVLTF.

This clone is a singleton in its sample. The chain is built from TRBV5-1 and TRBJ1-4; no clear D gene. The CDR3 is 14 amino acids. CDR1 is SGHRS, CDR2 YFSETQ, per germline. V lost 2 bases and J lost 4, with 9 bases in between. CDR3: CASSLGSGNEKLFF. In DNA form, the CDR3 reads TGCGCCAGCAGCTTAGGCAGTGGTAATGAAAAACTGTTTTTT.

This sequence joins TRBV27 and TRBJ2-1, with TRBD2 matching 8 bases. With V trimmed by 5 bases and J by 5 bases, 11 bases remained unmatched. The length of the CDR3 is 16 residues. Germline V gives CDR1 MNHEY, CDR2 SMNVEV (reference sequence). CDR3 bases: TGTGCCAGCAGTCCACCTTCGGGACTAGTCCACAATGAGCAGTTCTTC. Translating gives CASSPPSGLVHNEQFF.

This sequence joins TRBV10-2 and TRBJ2-7, with D possibly TRBD2 on 5 matching bases. The CDR3 sequence is 14 residues long. V gave up 3 bases and J gave up 2 bases, with 11 bases separating them. Germline V CDR1 and CDR2: WSHSY, SAAADI. The CDR3 DNA is TGCGCCAGCAGTGAAGGAGGAGCCCCCTACGAGCAGTACTTC. Encoded protein: CASSEGGAPYEQYF.

This clone appeared once. The rearrangement links TRBV7-9 to TRBJ1-1; 7 bases are shared with TRBD1. Germline CDR1 is SEHNR and CDR2 is FQNEAQ (reference sequence). Trimming at V came to 5 bases and at J to 1 base, leaving 4 bases not matched to a gene. The CDR3 totals 14 residues. The CDR3 coding sequence is TGTGCCAGCAGCCCTACAGGGGAGAACACTGAAGCTTTCTTT. It encodes CASSPTGENTEAFF.

In the case of this clone: Lacking the conserved final phenylalanine or tryptophan, this CDR3 likely reflects a read error. The chain employs TRBV4-3 and TRBJ1-5; D not certain. CDR1 is LGHNA, CDR2 YSLEER, per germline. This CDR3 is 14 amino acids long. The V gene lost 1 base and the J gene lost 6 bases, with 10 bases spanning the gap. The CDR3 loop is CASSQVVGGQPQHS. The CDR3 DNA is TGCGCCAGCAGCCAAGTCGTGGGTGGTCAGCCCCAGCATTCT.

As DNA, the CDR3 is TGCGCCAGCAGACCGAGGCAGGGTAACACTGAAGCTTTCTTT. It yields the protein CASRPRQGNTEAFF. The V call is TRBV5-1, the J call TRBJ1-1; TRBD1 is a possible D gene (5 bases). The CDR3 extends over 14 amino acids. V was cut by 5 bases and J by 2 bases, with 13 bases left in between. Germline loops: CDR1 SGHRS, CDR2 YFSETQ.

The count of this clone is one. The chain uses TRBV7-6 and TRBJ2-7; D unresolved. Trimming cost V 2 bases and J 1 base, with 6 bases left between them. Germline V gene sequence: CDR1 SGHVS, CDR2 FNYEAQ. This CDR3 has 13 amino acids. The CDR3 spells CASSLSASYEQYF. CDR3 sequence (DNA): TGTGCCAGCAGCTTATCAGCGTCCTACGAGCAGTACTTC.

The genes are TRBV4-3 and TRBJ2-1; 11 bases fit TRBD2. The CDR3 sequence is 15 residues long. Germline CDR1 and CDR2: LGHNA and YSLEER. The V gene end was trimmed by 4 bases and the J gene end by 2 bases; junction bases not matched to a gene: 1. The CDR3 region has the DNA TGCGCCAGCAGCCTAGCGGGAGGGACCTACAATGAGCAGTTCTTC. Its protein is CASSLAGGTYNEQFF.

This clone was found many times. The chain links TRBV4-2 to TRBJ1-5; D is unresolved. Looked up from germline, CDR1 is LGHNA and CDR2 is YNFKEQ. The CDR3 covers 15 residues. Between the trimmed V and J ends, which lost 3 bases and 7 bases, there was a span of 16 bases. The DNA of the CDR3 is TGTGCCAGCAGCCATAACGGGGAGGGTGGACAGCCCCAGCATTTT. It yields the protein CASSHNGEGGQPQHF.

The chain has TRBV2 and TRBJ2-6; D unclear. CDR1 and CDR2 (germline): SNHLY, FYNNEI. There are 14 residues in the CDR3. Between the trimmed V and J ends, which lost 5 bases and 0 bases, there was a span of 5 bases. The CDR3 sequence is CASSTYSGANVLTF. The CDR3 DNA is TGTGCCAGCAGTACATACTCTGGGGCCAACGTCCTGACTTTC.

V usage is TRBV7-3 and J usage is TRBJ2-5; either TRBD1 or TRBD2 may fit D (7 bases each). V was clipped by 4 bases and J by 5 bases, with 17 bases between them. This CDR3 comprises 15 residues. CDR1 is SGHTA and CDR2 is FQGTGA in the germline V gene. The CDR3 loop reads CASSSTGRAGETQYF. The CDR3 nucleotides read TGTGCCAGCAGCTCGACAGGGAGGGCAGGCGAGACCCAGTACTTC.

This clone was seen just once. The chain joins TRBV4-3 to TRBJ2-3; TRBD2 is a possible D gene (6 bases). Germline V lookup: CDR1 LGHNA, CDR2 YSLEER. The CDR3 sequence is 19 residues long. Between the trimmed V and J ends, which lost 0 bases and 0 bases, there was a span of 19 bases. CDR3 in DNA: TGCGCCAGCAGCCAAGATCTCCAGCGTAGGAGCGGGAGCACAGATACGCAGTATTTT. Its translation: CASSQDLQRRSGSTDTQYF.

The rearrangement links TRBV5-4 to TRBJ1-2; 9 bases match TRBD1. The trim removed 3 bases at V and 6 bases at J, leaving 12 bases unmatched. The CDR3 sequence is 16 residues long. Germline CDR1 SGHNT, CDR2 YYREEE (reference sequence). In DNA form, the CDR3 reads TGTGCCAGCAGCTCCGGGACAGGGATTAAGGAGGATGGCTACACCTTC. The encoded protein is CASSSGTGIKEDGYTF.

The chain carries TRBV27 and TRBJ1-2, with 8 bases that match TRBD1. This CDR3 is 15 amino acids long. Germline loops: CDR1 MNHEY, CDR2 SMNVEV (reference sequence). Unmatched junction bases numbered 15, after V lost 7 bases and J lost 8 bases. CDR3 nucleotide sequence: TGTGCCAGCAAAGATGGGGCAGGGGGCGCGGGAGGCTACACCTTC. Translation gives CASKDGAGGAGGYTF.

In nucleotides, the CDR3 is TGTGCCAGTACCGATGTCCCAGGAGAGACCCAGTACTTC. It codes for CASTDVPGETQYF. The chain has TRBV19 and TRBJ2-7, with unresolved D. The tail of the sequence fits TRBJ2-5 better, so the J call may be wrong. This CDR3 comprises 13 residues. The germline V gene encodes CDR1 LNHDA and CDR2 SQIVND (reference sequence).

This clone has just one count. The chain carries TRBV28 and TRBJ2-3, with 7 bases lining up with TRBD1. Germline V gene data show CDR1 as MDHEN and CDR2 as SYDVKM. This CDR3 is 16 amino acids long. V was pared by 6 bases and J by 1 base, with 10 bases of the junction left unmatched. The CDR3 coding sequence is TGTGCCAGCAGCCCCAGGGAAACAGGGGGCACAGATACGCAGTATTTT. This sequence encodes CASSPRETGGTDTQYF.

The chain joins TRBV7-9 to TRBJ2-2; D gene uncertain. Trimming removed 7 bases at V and 6 bases at J, with 9 bases between. Germline values: CDR1 SEHNR, CDR2 FQNEAQ (reference sequence). The CDR3 has 12 residues. This CDR3 is CASIPVAGELFF. The CDR3 coding sequence is TGTGCCAGCATCCCGGTGGCCGGGGAGCTGTTTTTT.

This chain joins TRBV21-1 and TRBJ1-5; the table's D call TRBD1 went unverified against the DNA. TRBV21-1 corresponds to a pseudogene. The CDR3 consists of 18 residues. CDR3 sequence: CASNDSTGQGAFGQPQHF. The CDR3 coding sequence is TGTGCCAGCAACGATTCTACCGGACAGGGGGCGTTTGGACAGCCCCAGCATTTT.

The chain combines TRBV5-3 with TRBJ1-1; D may be TRBD1 (5 bases). TRBV5-3 is placed among ORFs of uncertain function. The CDR3 totals 18 residues. The germline V and J ends were trimmed by 0 bases and 0 bases, with 18 bases remaining between them. The CDR3 nucleotides are TGTGCCAGAAGCTTGGCAGGGCCGGGTAGGAGGGTGAACACTGAAGCTTTCTTT. Translating gives CARSLAGPGRRVNTEAFF.

The CDR3 coding sequence is TGTGCCAGCAGTGGAGCGGGAGGGCCGGACAATGAGCAGTTCTTC. This encodes CASSGAGGPDNEQFF. J is TRBJ2-1 and V is TRBV2; 10 bases match TRBD2. J lost 5 bases, V lost 4 bases, and 5 bases had no gene match. The CDR3 totals 15 residues. Germline V gene lookup returns CDR1 SNHLY and CDR2 FYNNEI.

The genes are TRBV28 and TRBJ1-1; D not resolved. Per germline, CDR1 MDHEN and CDR2 SYDVKM. Between the trimmed V and J ends, which lost 8 bases and 1 base, there was a span of 14 bases. The CDR3 sequence is 14 residues long. The CDR3: CASWNLRKNTEAFF. CDR3 coding DNA: TGTGCCAGCTGGAATCTAAGGAAGAACACTGAAGCTTTCTTT.

The CDR3 DNA reads TGTGCCAGCAGCCCAAGGACGGGAAACACTGAAGCTTTCTTT. Translation: CASSPRTGNTEAFF. V gene TRBV7-9 combines with J gene TRBJ1-1; D call uncertain. V was cut by 5 bases and J by 2 bases, with 12 bases left in between. Germline loops: CDR1 SEHNR, CDR2 FQNEAQ (reference sequence). The CDR3 contains 14 residues.